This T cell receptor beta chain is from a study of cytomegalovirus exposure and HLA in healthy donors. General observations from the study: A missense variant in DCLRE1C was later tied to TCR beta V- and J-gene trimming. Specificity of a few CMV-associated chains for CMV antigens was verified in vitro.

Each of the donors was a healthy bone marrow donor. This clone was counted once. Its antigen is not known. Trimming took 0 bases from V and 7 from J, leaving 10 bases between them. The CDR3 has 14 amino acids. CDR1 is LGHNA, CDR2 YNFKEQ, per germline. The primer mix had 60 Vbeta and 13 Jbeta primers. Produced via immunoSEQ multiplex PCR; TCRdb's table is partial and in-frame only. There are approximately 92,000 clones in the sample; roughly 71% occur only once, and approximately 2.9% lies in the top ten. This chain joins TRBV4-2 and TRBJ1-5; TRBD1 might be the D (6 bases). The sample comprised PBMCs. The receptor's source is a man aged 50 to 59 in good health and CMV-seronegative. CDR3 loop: CASSQEHRDQPQHF. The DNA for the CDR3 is TGTGCCAGCAGCCAAGAACACAGGGACCAGCCCCAGCATTTT.